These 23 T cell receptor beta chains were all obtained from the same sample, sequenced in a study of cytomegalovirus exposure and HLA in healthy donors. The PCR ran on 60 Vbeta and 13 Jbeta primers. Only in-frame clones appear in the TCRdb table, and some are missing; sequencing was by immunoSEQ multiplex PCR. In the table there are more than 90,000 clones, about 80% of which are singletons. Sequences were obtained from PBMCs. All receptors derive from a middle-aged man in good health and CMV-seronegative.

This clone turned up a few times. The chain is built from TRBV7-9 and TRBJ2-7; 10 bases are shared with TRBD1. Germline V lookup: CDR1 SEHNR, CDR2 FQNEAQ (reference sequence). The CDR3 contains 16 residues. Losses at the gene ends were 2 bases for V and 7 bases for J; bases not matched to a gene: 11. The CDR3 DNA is TGTGCCAGCAGCTTATGGGCGGGACAGGGGACCCCAGAGCAGTACTTC. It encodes CASSLWAGQGTPEQYF.

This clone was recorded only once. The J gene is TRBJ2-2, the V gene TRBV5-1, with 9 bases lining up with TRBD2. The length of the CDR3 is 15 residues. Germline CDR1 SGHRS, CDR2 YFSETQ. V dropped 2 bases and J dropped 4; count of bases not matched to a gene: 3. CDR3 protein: CASSLIAGATGELFF. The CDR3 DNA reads TGCGCCAGCAGCTTAATAGCGGGGGCCACCGGGGAGCTGTTTTTT.

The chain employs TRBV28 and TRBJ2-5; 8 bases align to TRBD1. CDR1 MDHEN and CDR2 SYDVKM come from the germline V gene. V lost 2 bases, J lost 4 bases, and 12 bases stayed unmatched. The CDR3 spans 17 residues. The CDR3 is CASSLRPTGGFLETQYF. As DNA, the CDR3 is TGTGCCAGCAGTTTAAGGCCCACAGGGGGGTTTTTAGAGACCCAGTACTTC.

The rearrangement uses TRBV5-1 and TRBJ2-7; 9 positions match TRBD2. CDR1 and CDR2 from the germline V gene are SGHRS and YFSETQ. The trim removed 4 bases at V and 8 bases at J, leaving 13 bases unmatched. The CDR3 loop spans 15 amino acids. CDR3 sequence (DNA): TGCGCCAGCAGCGAAGGAGCGGGGGGTCCCCTCCAGCAGTACTTC. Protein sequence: CASSEGAGGPLQQYF.

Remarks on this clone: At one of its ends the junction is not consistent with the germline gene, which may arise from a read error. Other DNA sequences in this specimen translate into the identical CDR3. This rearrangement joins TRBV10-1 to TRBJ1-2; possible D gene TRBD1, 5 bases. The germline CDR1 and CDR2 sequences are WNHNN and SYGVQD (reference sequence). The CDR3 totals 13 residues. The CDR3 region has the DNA TGTGCCAGCAGTGAACAGGCATCACGCGGCTACACCTTC. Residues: CASSEQASRGYTF.

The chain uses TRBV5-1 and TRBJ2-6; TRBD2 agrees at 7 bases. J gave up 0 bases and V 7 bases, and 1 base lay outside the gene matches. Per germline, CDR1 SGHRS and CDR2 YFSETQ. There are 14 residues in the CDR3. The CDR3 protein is CASGGDSGANVLTF. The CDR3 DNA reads TGCGCCAGCGGGGGGGACTCTGGGGCCAACGTCCTGACTTTC.

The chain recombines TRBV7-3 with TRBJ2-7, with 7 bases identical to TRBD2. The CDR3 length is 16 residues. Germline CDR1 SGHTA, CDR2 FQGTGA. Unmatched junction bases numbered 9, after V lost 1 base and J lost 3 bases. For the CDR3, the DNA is TGTGCCAGCAGCTTAATGGGGGGGTCTGGCAACTACGAGCAGTACGTC. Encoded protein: CASSLMGGSGNYEQYV.

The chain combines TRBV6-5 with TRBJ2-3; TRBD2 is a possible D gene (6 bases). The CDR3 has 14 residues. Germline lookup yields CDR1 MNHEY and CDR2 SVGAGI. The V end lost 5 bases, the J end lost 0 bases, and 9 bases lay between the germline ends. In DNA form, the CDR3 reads TGTGCCAGCAGTCTCGGGACTAGCACAGATACGCAGTATTTT. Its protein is CASSLGTSTDTQYF.

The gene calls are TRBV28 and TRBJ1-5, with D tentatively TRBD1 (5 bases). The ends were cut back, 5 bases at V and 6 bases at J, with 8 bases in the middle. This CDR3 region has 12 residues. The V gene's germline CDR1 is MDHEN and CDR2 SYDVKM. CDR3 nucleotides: TGTGCCAGCAGTGGGGGGGGTCAGCCCCAGCATTTT. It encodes CASSGGGQPQHF.

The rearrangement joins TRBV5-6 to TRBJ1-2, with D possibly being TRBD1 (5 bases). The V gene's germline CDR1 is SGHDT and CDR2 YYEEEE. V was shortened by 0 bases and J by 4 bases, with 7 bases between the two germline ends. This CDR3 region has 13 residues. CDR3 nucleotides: TGTGCCAGCAGCTTGGGGGGCAGCTATGGCTACACCTTC. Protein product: CASSLGGSYGYTF.

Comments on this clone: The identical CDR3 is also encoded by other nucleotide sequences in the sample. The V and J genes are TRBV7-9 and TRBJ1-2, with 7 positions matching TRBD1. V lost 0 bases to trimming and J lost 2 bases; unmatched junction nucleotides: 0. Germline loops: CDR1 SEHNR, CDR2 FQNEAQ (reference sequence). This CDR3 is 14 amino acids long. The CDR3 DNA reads TGTGCCAGCAGCTTAGCGGGACAGAACTATGGCTACACCTTC. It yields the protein CASSLAGQNYGYTF.

CDR3: CASSMAKTSGPETQYF. The CDR3 DNA reads TGTGCCAGTAGTATGGCTAAAACATCGGGTCCCGAGACCCAGTACTTC. The rearrangement uses TRBV19 and TRBJ2-5; D gene uncertain. V lost 3 bases and J lost 5, with 19 bases in between. Germline CDR1 and CDR2: LNHDA and SQIVND (reference sequence). This CDR3 has 16 residues.

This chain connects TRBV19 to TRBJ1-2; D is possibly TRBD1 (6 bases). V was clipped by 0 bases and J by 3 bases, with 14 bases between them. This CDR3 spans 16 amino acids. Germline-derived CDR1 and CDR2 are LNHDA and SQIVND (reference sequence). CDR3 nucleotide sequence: TGTGCCAGTAGTATAGATCGGGCCAGGGGTGACTATGGCTACACCTTC. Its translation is CASSIDRARGDYGYTF. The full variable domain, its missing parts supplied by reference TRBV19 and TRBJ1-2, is DGGITQSPKYLFRKEGQNVTLSCEQNLNHDAMYWYRQDPGQGLRLIYYSQIVNDFQKGDIAEGYSVSREKKESFPLTVTSAQKNPTAFYLCASSIDRARGDYGYTFGSGTRLTVV.

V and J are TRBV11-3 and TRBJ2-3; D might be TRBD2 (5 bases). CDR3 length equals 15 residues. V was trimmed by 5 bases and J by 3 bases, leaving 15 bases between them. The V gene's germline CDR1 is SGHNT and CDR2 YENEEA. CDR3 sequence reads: CASSPRGDGTDTQYF. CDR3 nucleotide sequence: TGTGCCAGCAGCCCCCGGGGTGACGGTACAGATACGCAGTATTTT.

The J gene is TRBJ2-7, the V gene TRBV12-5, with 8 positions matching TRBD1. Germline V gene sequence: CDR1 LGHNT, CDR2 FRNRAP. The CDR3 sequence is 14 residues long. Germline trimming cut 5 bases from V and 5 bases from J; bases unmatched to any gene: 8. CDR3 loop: CASGHGQGRHEQYF. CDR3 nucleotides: TGTGCTAGTGGTCACGGACAGGGACGACACGAGCAGTACTTC.

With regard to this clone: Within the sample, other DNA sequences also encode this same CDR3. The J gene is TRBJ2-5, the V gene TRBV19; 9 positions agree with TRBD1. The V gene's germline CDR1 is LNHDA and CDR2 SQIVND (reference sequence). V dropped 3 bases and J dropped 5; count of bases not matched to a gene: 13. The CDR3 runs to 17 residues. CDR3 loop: CASSIRVTGGGGETQYF. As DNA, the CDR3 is TGTGCCAGTAGTATCCGAGTAACAGGGGGCGGGGGTGAGACCCAGTACTTC.

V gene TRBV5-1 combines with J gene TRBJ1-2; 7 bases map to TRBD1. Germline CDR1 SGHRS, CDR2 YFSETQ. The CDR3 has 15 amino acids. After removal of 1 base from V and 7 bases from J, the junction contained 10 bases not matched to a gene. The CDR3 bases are TGCGCCAGCAGCTTGACAGGGGCGGAAGGTAGTGGCTACACCTTC. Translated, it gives CASSLTGAEGSGYTF.

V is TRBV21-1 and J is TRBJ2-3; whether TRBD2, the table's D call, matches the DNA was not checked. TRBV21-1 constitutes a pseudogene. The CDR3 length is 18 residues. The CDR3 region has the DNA TGTGCCAGCACCGACTGGGGGGTAGCGGGGGACAGCACAGATACGCAGTATTTT. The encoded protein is CASTDWGVAGDSTDTQYF.

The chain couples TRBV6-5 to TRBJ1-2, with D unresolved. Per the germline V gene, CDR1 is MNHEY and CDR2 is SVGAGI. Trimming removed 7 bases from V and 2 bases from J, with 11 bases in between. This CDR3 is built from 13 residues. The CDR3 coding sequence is TGTGCCAGCAAACTCGGGGAGAACTATGGCTACACCTTC. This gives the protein CASKLGENYGYTF.

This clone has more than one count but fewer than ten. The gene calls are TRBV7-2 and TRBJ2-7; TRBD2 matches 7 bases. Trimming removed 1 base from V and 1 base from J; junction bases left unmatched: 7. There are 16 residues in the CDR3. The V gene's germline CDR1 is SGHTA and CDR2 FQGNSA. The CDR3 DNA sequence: TGTGCCAGCAGCTTAGGGGGAGCGGGGCCGTCCTACGAGCAGTACTTC. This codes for CASSLGGAGPSYEQYF. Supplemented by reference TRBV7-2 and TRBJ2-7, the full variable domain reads GAGVSQSPSNKVTEKGKDVELRCDPISGHTALYWYRQSLGQGLEFLIYFQGNSAPDKSGLPSDRFSAERTGGSVSTLTIQRTQQEDSAVYLCASSLGGAGPSYEQYFGPGTRLTVT.

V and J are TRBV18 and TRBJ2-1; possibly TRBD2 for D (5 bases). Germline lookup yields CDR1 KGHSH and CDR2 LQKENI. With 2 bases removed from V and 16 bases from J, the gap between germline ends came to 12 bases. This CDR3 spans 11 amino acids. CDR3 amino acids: CASSPGAVLFF. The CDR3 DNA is TGTGCCAGCTCACCAGGAGCGGTCTTATTCTTC.

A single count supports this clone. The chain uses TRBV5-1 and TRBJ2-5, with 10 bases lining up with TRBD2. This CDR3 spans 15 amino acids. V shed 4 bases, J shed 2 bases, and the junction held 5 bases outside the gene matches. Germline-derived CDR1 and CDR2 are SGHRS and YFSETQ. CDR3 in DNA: TGCGCCAGCAGCCGATCACTAGCGGGGCAAGAGACCCAGTACTTC. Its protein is CASSRSLAGQETQYF.

This CDR3 reads CASSERGDTEAFF. CDR3 in DNA: TGTGCCAGCTCAGAACGGGGGGACACTGAAGCTTTCTTT. This chain connects TRBV2 to TRBJ1-1; TRBD1 is a possible D gene (5 bases). Germline loops: CDR1 SNHLY, CDR2 FYNNEI. The V and J ends lost 8 bases and 3 bases respectively, with 13 bases between them. The CDR3 runs to 13 residues.